This TCR beta chain was sequenced during a study of blood T cell repertoires in COVID-19. Study-wide context: The United States, Italy and Spain provided the acute and convalescent COVID-19 samples. PBMCs, B-cell-depleted T cells, or T cells provided the cDNA or gDNA that made up the material.

The authors' processing: Counts of nucleated cells, estimated from reference gene primer amplification, were obtained. Profiled with immunoSEQ multiplex PCR; TCRdb holds only in-frame clones, not every one. The D gene and trimming were derived from the DNA, and the V and J assignments and clone size from that table. The sample has more than 85,000 clones; under 90% are singletons. The CDR3 is made up of 15 amino acids. Germline CDR1 reads SGHVS; CDR2 reads FQNEAQ. V was pared by 4 bases and J by 4 bases, with 6 bases of the junction left unmatched. Sequenced input: peripheral blood. The receptor was derived from an elderly man with acute or convalescent COVID-19. The genes are TRBV7-8 and TRBJ1-2, with 10 bases aligning to TRBD1. As DNA, the CDR3 is TGTGCCAGCAGCTCGGGACAGGGGTATTTCTATGGCTACACCTTC. Translated, it gives CASSSGQGYFYGYTF.